The following is a TCR beta chain sequence with its context. What it recognizes is unknown. At one of its ends the junction is not consistent with the germline gene, which may arise from a read error. The length of the CDR3 is 8 residues. Germline CDR1 GTSNPN, CDR2 SVGIG (reference sequence). PCR used 60 Vbeta primers and 13 Jbeta primers. Data came from immunoSEQ multiplex PCR; TCRdb stores just in-frame clones and leaves some out. The sample lists 100,000 or so clones, 76% occurring once. These data belong to a study of cytomegalovirus exposure and HLA in healthy donors. Regarding the study as a whole: Certain indistinguishable V segments, among them TRBV6-2 and TRBV6-3, were excluded. The study carried out a later analysis of TCR beta sequences. It associated 15,000 to 20,000 of them with specific HLA alleles at a false discovery rate of 0.05. Per published accounts, TCR beta sequences correctly predicted the HLA-A and HLA-B alleles of most subjects. Equally common other TCR beta chains were less clonally expanded than HLA-associated ones, a later analysis found.

The specimen was PBMCs. The chain employs TRBV30 and TRBJ2-7; 11 bases match TRBD1. This receptor was identified in a man aged 35-49 years in good health and CMV-seropositive. The CDR3 nucleotides are TGTGCCGGGGACAGGGGGGTCTTC. Translating it yields CAGDRGVF. The variable domain in full, completed from reference TRBV30 and TRBJ2-7, reads SQTIHQWPATLVQPVGSPLSLECTVEGTSNPNLYWYRQAAGRGLQLLFYSVGIGQISSEVPQNLSASRPQDRQFILSSKKLLLSDSGFYLCAGDRGVFGPGTRLTVT.